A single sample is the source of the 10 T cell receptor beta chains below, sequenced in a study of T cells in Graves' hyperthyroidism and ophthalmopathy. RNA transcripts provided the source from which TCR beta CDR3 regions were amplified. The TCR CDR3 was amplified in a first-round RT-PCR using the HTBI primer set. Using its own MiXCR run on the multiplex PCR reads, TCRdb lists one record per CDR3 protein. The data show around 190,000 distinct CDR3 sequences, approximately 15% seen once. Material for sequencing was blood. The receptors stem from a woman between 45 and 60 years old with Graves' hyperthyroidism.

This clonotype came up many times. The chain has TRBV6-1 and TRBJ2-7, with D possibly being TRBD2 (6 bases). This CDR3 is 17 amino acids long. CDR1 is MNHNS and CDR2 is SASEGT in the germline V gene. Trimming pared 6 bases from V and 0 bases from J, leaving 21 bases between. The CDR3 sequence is CASSLRTGGAFSYEQYF. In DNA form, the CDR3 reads TGTGCCAGCAGCCTTAGAACGGGCGGGGCCTTCTCCTACGAGCAGTACTTC.

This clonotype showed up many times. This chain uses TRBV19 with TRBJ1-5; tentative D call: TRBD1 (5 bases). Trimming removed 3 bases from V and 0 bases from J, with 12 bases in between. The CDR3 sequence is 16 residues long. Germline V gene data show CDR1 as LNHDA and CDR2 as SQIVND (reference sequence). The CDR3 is CASSIWGEDSNQPQHF. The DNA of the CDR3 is TGTGCCAGTAGTATCTGGGGGGAGGATAGCAATCAGCCCCAGCATTTT.

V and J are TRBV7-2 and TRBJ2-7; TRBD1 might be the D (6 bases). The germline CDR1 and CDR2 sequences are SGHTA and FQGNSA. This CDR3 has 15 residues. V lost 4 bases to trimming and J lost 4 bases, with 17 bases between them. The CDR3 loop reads CASSSGGRAAYEQYF. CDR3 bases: TGTGCCAGCAGCTCTGGGGGCAGGGCCGCTTACGAGCAGTACTTC.

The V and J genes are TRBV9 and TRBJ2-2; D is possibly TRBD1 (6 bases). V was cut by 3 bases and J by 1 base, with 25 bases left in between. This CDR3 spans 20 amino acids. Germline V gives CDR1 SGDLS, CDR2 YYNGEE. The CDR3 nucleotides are TGTGCCAGCAGCGCTCCGCCGGGACACCGTGTAGGGGTGAACACCGGGGAGCTGTTTTTT. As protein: CASSAPPGHRVGVNTGELFF.

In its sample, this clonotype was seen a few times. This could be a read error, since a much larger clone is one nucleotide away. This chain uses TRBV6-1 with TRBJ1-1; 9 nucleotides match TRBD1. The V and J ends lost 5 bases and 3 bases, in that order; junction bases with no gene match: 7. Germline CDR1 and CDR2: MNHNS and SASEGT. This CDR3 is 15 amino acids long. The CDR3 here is CASSLLTGGYTEAFF. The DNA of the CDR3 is TGTGCCAGCAGTCTCCTGACAGGGGGGTACACTGAAGCTTTCTTT.

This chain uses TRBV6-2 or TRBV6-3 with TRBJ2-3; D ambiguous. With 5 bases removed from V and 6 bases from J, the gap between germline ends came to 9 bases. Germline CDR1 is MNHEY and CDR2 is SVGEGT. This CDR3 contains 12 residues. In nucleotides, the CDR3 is TGTGCCAGCAGTCACGGTCCTGATACGCAGTATTTT. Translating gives CASSHGPDTQYF.

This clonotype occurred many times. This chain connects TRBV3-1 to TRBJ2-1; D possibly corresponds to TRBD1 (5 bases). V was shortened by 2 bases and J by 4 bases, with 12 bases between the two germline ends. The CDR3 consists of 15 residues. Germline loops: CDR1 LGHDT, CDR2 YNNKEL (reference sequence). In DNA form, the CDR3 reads TGTGCCAGCAGCCAACTTGTGACAGCTTACAATGAGCAGTTCTTC. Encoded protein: CASSQLVTAYNEQFF.

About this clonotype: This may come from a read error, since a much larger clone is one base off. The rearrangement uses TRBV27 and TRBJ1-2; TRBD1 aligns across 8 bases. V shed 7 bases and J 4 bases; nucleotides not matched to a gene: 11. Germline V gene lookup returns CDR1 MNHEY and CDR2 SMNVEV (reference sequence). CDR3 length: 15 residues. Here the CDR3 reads CASNSITGGGYGYTF. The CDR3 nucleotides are TGTGCCAGCAATTCTATTACAGGGGGGGGCTATGGCTACACCTTC.

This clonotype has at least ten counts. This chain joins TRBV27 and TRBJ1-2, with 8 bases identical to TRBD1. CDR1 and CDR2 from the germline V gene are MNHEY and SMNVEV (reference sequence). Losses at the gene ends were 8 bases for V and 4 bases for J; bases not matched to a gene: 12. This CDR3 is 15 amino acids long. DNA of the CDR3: TGTGCCAGCTCTTGGGGAGCAGGGGGCGTCTATGGCTACACCTTC. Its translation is CASSWGAGGVYGYTF.

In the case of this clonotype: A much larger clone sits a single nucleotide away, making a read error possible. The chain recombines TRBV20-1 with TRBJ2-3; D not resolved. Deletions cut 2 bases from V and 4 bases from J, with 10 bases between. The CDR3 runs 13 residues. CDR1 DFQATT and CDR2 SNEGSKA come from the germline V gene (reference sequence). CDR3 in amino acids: CSARRAAADTQYF. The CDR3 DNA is TGCAGTGCTAGACGGGCGGCCGCAGATACGCAGTATTTT.